This T cell receptor (beta chain) originates from a study of T cell responses to AZD1222 COVID-19 vaccine. Study observations and caveats: Spike-specific TCR breadth and depth rose after two AZD1222 doses. Females outnumbered males among donors, who were mostly white British; clonal diversity was possibly underestimated.

The CDR3 spans 13 residues. Germline CDR1 is SQVTM and CDR2 is ANQGSEA. Between the trimmed V and J ends, which lost 3 bases and 6 bases, there was a span of 14 bases. Worth noting for this clone: The antigen is undetermined.

Measured with immunoSEQ multiplex PCR; TCRdb has only the in-frame clones, and not every one. The top ten clones hold under 4.5% of a sample with 90,000 to 150,000 clones, 85% to 90% of them seen once. This sequence was found in an adult in good health. Sequencing was performed on peripheral blood, taken on day 0 of AZD1222 vaccination. V is TRBV29-1 and J is TRBJ1-2; the D gene is possibly TRBD1 (5 bases). CDR3: CSVDKGSLNGYTF. CDR3 nucleotide sequence: TGCAGCGTTGACAAGGGGTCTTTGAATGGCTACACCTTC.